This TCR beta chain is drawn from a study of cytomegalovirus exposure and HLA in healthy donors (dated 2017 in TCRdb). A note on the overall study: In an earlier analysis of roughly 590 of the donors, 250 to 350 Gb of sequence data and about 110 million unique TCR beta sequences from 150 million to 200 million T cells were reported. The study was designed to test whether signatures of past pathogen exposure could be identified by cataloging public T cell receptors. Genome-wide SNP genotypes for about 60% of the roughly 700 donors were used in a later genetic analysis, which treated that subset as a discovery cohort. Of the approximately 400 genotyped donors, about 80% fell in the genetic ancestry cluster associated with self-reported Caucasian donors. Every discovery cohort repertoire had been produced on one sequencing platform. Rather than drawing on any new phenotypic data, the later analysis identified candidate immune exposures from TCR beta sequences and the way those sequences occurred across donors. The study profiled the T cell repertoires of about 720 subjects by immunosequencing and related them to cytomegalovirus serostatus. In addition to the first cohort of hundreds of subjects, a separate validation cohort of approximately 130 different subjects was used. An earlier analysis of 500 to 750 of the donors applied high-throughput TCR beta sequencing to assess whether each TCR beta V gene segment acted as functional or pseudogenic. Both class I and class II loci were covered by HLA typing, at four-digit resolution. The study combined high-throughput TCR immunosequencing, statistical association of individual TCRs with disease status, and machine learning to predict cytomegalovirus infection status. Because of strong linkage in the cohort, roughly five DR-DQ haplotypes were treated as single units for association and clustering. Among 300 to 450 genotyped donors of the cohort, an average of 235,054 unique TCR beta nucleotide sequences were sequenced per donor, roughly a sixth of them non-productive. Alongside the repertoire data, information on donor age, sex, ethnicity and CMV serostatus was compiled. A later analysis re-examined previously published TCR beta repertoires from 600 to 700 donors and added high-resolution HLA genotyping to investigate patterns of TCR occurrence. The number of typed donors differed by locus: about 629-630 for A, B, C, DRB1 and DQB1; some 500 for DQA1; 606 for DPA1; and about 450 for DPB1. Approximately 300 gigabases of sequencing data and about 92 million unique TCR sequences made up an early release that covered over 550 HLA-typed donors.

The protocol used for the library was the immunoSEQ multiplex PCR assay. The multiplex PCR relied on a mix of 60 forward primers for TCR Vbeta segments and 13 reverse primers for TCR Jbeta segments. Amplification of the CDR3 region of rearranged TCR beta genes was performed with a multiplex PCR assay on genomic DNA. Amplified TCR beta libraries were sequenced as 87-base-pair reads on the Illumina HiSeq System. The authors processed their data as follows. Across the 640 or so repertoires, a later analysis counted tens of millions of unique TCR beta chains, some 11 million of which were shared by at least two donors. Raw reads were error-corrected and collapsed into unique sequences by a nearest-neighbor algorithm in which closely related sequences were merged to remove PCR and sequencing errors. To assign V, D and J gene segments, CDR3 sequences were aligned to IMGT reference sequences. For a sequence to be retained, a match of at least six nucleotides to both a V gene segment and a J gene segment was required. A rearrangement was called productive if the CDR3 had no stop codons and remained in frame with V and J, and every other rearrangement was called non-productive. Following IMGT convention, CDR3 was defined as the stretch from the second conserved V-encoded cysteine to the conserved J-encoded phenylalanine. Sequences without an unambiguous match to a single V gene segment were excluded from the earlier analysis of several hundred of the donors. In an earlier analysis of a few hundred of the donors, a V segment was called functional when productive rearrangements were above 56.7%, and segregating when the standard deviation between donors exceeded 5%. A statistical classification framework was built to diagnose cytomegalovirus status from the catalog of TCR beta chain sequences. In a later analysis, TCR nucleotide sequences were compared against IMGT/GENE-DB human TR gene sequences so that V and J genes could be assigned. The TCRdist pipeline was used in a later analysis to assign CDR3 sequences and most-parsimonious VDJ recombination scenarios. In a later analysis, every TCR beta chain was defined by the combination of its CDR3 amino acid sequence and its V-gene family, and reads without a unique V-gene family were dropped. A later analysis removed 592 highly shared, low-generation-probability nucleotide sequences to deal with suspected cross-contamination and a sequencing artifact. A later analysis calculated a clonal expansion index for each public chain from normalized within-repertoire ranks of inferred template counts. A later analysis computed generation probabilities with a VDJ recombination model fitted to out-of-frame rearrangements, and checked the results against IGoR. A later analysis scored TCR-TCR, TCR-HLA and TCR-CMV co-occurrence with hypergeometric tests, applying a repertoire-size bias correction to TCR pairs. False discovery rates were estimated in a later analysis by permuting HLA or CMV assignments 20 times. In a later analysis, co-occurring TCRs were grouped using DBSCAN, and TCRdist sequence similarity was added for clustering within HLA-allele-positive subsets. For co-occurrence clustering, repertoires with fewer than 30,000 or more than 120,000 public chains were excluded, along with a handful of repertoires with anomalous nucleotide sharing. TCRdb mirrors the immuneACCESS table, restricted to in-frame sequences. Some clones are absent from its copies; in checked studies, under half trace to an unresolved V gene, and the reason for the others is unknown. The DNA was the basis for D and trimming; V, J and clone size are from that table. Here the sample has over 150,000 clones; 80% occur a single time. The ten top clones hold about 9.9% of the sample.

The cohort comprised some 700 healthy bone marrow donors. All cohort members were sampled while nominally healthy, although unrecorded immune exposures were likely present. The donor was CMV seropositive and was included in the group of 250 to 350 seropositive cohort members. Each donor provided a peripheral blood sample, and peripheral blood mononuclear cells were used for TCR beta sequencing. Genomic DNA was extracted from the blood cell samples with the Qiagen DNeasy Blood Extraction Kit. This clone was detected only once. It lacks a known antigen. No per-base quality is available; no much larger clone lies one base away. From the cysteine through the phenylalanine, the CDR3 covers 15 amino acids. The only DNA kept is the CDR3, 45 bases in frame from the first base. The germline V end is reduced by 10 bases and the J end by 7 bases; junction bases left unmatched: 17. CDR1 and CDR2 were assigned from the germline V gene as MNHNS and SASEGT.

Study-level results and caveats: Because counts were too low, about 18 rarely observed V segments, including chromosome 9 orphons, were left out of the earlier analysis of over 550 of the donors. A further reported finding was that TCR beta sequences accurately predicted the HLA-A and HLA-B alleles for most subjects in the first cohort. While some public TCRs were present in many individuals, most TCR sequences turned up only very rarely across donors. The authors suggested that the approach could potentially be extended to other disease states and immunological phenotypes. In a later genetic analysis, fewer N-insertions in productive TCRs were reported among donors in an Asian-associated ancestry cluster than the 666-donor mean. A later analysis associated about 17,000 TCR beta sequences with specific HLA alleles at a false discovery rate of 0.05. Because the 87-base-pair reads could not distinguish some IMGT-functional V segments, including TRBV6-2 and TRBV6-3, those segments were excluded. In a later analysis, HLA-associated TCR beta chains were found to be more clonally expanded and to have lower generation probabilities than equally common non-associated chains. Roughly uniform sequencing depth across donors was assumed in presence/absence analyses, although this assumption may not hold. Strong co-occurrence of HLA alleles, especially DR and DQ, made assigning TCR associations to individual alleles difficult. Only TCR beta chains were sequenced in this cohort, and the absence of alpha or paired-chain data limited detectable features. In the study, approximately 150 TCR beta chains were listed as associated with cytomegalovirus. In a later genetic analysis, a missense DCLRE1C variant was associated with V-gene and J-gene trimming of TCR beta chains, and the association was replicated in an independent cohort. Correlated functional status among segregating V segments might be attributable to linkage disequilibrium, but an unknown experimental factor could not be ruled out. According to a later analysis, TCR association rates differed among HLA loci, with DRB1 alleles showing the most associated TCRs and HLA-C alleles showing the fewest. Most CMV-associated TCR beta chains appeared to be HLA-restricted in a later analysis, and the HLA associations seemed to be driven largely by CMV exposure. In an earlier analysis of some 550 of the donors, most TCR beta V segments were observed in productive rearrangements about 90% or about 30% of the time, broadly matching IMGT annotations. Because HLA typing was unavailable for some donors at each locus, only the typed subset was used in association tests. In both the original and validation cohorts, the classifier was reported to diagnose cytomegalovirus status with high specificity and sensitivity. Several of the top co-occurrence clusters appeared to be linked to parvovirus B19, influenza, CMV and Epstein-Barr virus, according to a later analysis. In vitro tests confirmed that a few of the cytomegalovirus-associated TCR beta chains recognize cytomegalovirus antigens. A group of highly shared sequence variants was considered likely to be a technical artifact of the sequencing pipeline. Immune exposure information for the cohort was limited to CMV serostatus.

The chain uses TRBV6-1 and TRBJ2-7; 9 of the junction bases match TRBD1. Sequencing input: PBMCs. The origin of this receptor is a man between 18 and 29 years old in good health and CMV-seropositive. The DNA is TGTGCCACCTACCCCGGGACAGGGACCTCTAAGGAGCAGTACTTC. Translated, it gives CATYPGTGTSKEQYF.